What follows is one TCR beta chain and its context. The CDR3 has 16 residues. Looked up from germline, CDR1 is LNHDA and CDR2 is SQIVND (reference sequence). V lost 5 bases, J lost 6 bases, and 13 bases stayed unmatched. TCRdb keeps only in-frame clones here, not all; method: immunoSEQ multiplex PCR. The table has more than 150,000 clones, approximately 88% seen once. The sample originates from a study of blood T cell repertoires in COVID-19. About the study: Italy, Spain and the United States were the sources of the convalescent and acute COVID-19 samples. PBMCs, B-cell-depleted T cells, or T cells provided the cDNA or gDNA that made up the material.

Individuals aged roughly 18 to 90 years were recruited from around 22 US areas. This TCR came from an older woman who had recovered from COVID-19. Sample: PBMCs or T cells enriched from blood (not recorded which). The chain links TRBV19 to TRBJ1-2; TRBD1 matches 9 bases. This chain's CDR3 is CASSPYIGTGIHGYTF. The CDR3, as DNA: TGTGCCAGTAGTCCCTATATTGGGACAGGGATCCATGGCTACACCTTC.